What follows is one T cell receptor (beta chain) and its context. Its antigen remains undetermined. The library came from the immunoSEQ multiplex PCR assay. For the multiplex PCR, a mixture combining 60 forward primers for TCR Vbeta segments and 13 reverse primers for TCR Jbeta segments was used. A multiplex PCR assay on genomic DNA amplified the CDR3 region of rearranged TCR beta genes. The Illumina HiSeq System was used to sequence the amplified TCR beta libraries as 87-base-pair reads. In the original analysis: In a later analysis, tens of millions of unique TCR beta chains were counted across the approximately 670 repertoires, and roughly 11 million of these chains were shared by at least two donors. A nearest-neighbor algorithm error-corrected the raw reads and collapsed the reads into unique sequences, merging closely related sequences to remove PCR and sequencing errors. Alignment of CDR3 sequences to IMGT reference sequences was used to assign V, D and J gene segments. For a sequence to be retained, at least a six-nucleotide match to both a V gene segment and a J gene segment was required. A rearrangement counted as productive if the CDR3 had no stop codons and remained in frame with V and J, and every other rearrangement counted as non-productive. CDR3 was defined by IMGT convention, running from the second conserved V-encoded cysteine to the conserved J-encoded phenylalanine. The earlier analysis of 500 to 600 of the donors excluded sequences that lacked an unambiguous match to a single V gene segment. An earlier analysis of around 600 of the donors classified V segments as functional when productive rearrangements were above 56.7% and as segregating when the standard deviation between donors was above 5%. A statistical classification framework was built to diagnose cytomegalovirus status from the catalog of TCR beta chain sequences. In a later analysis, V and J genes were assigned by comparing TCR nucleotide sequences against IMGT/GENE-DB human TR gene sequences. A later analysis assigned CDR3 sequences and most-parsimonious VDJ recombination scenarios with the TCRdist pipeline. A later analysis defined each TCR beta chain by its CDR3 amino acid sequence plus V-gene family, and excluded reads lacking a unique V-gene family. As a way to deal with suspected cross-contamination and a sequencing artifact, a later analysis dropped approximately 590 nucleotide sequences that were highly shared and had low generation probability. In a later analysis, a clonal expansion index for each public chain was calculated from normalized within-repertoire ranks of inferred template counts. In a later analysis, generation probabilities were computed with a VDJ recombination model fitted to out-of-frame rearrangements, and the resulting probabilities were checked against IGoR. A later analysis scored TCR-TCR, TCR-HLA and TCR-CMV co-occurrence with hypergeometric tests, applying a repertoire-size bias correction to TCR pairs. A later analysis estimated false discovery rates by permuting HLA or CMV assignments 20 times. In a later analysis, co-occurring TCRs were grouped using DBSCAN, and TCRdist sequence similarity was added for clustering within HLA-allele-positive subsets. Repertoires with fewer than 30,000 or more than 120,000 public chains were left out of co-occurrence clustering, as were about 5 repertoires with anomalous nucleotide sharing. Drawn from immuneACCESS, this table holds only the in-frame rearrangements with V and J called that TCRdb kept. Clones are partly lost; checked studies trace under half to an unresolved V gene and leave the rest unexplained. D and trimming were read from the DNA, whereas the V and J calls and clone size are those reported in that table. The sample's table covers 49,000 or so clones. The top ten constitute roughly a quarter of the sample.

The cohort was made up of 666 healthy bone marrow donors. At the time of sampling, all cohort members were nominally healthy, though unrecorded immune exposures were likely present. The donor was CMV seropositive and was included in the group of 300 or so seropositive cohort members. A peripheral blood sample was collected from each donor, and TCR beta sequencing was performed on peripheral blood mononuclear cells. Genomic DNA was extracted from the blood cell samples with the Qiagen DNeasy Blood Extraction Kit. CDR1 SGDLS and CDR2 YYNGEE are derived from the germline V gene. The CDR3 runs 15 amino acids, cysteine and phenylalanine included. The only DNA kept is the CDR3, 45 bases in frame from the first base. V loses 3 bases of germline sequence and J loses 5 bases, and the interval between the two ends is 15 bases. The data originate from a study of cytomegalovirus exposure and HLA in healthy donors (dated by TCRdb to 2015 to 2018). For the study in its entirety: In an earlier analysis of 450 to 750 of the donors, 276 Gb of sequence data and 90 million to 120 million unique TCR beta sequences from roughly 200 million T cells were reported. About 280 gigabases of sequencing data and around 85 million unique TCR sequences made up an early release that covered over 550 HLA-typed donors. The genetic ancestry cluster associated with self-reported Caucasian donors included approximately 85% of the roughly 410 genotyped donors. The aim of the study was to test whether cataloging public T cell receptors could identify signatures of past pathogen exposure. The T cell repertoires of 670 or so subjects were profiled by immunosequencing and related to cytomegalovirus serostatus. Besides the first cohort of about 730 subjects, a separate validation cohort made up of roughly 130 different subjects was used. To predict cytomegalovirus infection status, the study combined high-throughput TCR immunosequencing, statistical association of individual TCRs with disease status, and machine learning. A later analysis re-analyzed previously published TCR beta repertoires from approximately 670 donors and added high-resolution HLA genotyping to study TCR occurrence patterns. Rather than drawing on any new phenotypic data, the later analysis identified candidate immune exposures from TCR beta sequences and the way those sequences occurred across donors. In an earlier analysis of a few hundred of the donors, high-throughput TCR beta sequencing was used to judge whether each TCR beta V gene segment behaved as functional or pseudogenic. Alongside the repertoire data, information on donor age, sex, ethnicity and CMV serostatus was compiled. A later genetic analysis took genome-wide SNP genotypes for about 55% of the roughly 670 donors and used that subset as a discovery cohort. Every repertoire in the discovery cohort had been generated on one and the same sequencing platform. HLA typing included class I and class II loci at four-digit resolution. The number of donors typed differed by locus, with 629-630 for A, B, C, DRB1 and DQB1, around 560 for DQA1, approximately 580 for DPA1, and 400 to 490 for DPB1. Because of strong linkage in the cohort, roughly five DR-DQ haplotypes were treated as single units for association and clustering. Across roughly 420 genotyped donors of the cohort, an average of about 250,000 unique TCR beta nucleotide sequences per donor were sequenced, and roughly a sixth of those sequences were non-productive. What the work shows at the level of the full study, not this receptor alone: A group of highly shared sequence variants was considered likely to be a technical artifact of the sequencing pipeline. The presence/absence analyses assumed that sequencing depth was roughly uniform across donors, and that assumption may not be true. HLA typing was unavailable for some donors at each locus, so association tests used only the typed subset. A later analysis associated 15,000 to 20,000 TCR beta sequences with specific HLA alleles at a false discovery rate of 0.05. In vitro tests confirmed that three of the cytomegalovirus-associated TCR beta chains recognize cytomegalovirus antigens. The cohort was sequenced for TCR beta chains only, and without alpha or paired-chain data the features that could be detected were limited. In a later analysis, HLA-associated TCR beta chains were found to be more clonally expanded and to have lower generation probabilities than equally common non-associated chains. In a later genetic analysis, fewer N-insertions in productive TCRs were reported among donors in an Asian-associated ancestry cluster than the roughly 700-donor mean. The study gave a list of 150 to 200 TCR beta chains associated with cytomegalovirus. Assigning TCR associations to individual alleles was difficult when HLA alleles, especially DR and DQ, strongly co-occurred. Cytomegalovirus status was reported to be diagnosed by the classifier with high specificity and sensitivity in both the original and validation cohorts. CMV serostatus was the only immune exposure information available for the cohort. A later analysis reported that several top co-occurrence clusters appeared linked to parvovirus B19, influenza, CMV and Epstein-Barr virus. An earlier analysis of some 560 of the donors showed that most TCR beta V segments appeared in productive rearrangements either about 87% or about 30% of the time, which broadly matched IMGT annotations. A further reported finding was that TCR beta sequences accurately predicted the HLA-A and HLA-B alleles for most subjects in the first cohort. It was suggested by the authors that the approach could potentially be generalized to other disease states and immunological phenotypes. According to a later analysis, TCR association rates differed among HLA loci, with DRB1 alleles showing the most associated TCRs and HLA-C alleles showing the fewest. Most TCR sequences were observed very rarely across donors, whereas some public TCRs were present in many individuals. Because the 87-base-pair reads could not distinguish some IMGT-functional V segments, including TRBV6-2 and TRBV6-3, those segments were excluded. The earlier analysis of 450 to 700 of the donors excluded over 15 rarely observed V segments, including chromosome 9 orphons, because counts were too low. V-gene and J-gene trimming of TCR beta chains was associated with a missense DCLRE1C variant in a later genetic analysis, and the association was replicated in an independent cohort. In a later analysis, most CMV-associated TCR beta chains were found to appear HLA-restricted, with HLA associations seemingly driven largely by CMV exposure. Correlated functional status among segregating V segments might be attributable to linkage disequilibrium, but an unknown experimental factor could not be ruled out.

The clonotype originates from a middle-aged man in good health and CMV-seropositive. The source material was PBMCs. The chain joins TRBV9 to TRBJ2-1; the D gene remains uncertain. The nucleotide sequence is given as TGTGCCAGCAGCGAGTCTACCCGAGTGGACAATGAGCAGTTCTTC. Translated, it reads CASSESTRVDNEQFF.